This T cell receptor beta chain was documented in a study of blood T cells in healthy people across ages. General study findings and limits: Diversity was higher, and naive CD4+ cells more numerous, in long-lived donors than in aged donors.

V was cut by 1 base and J by 4 bases, with 1 base left in between. The CDR3 loop spans 11 amino acids. Germline CDR1 LGHDT, CDR2 YNNKEL (reference sequence). Through a sample-barcoded 5' primer and a J-beta primer mix, a second PCR was run for about 7 to 12 cycles. TCRdb itself ran the 5' RACE reads through MiXCR, one entry per CDR3 protein. There are about 1,800,000 distinct CDR3 sequences in the sample; roughly 27% occur only once, and 7.7% lies in the top ten. This clonotype was picked up one time. Its antigen is unknown. Given the absence of the conserved phenylalanine or tryptophan at the CDR3 end, a read error is likely.

The receptor comes from a woman under 40 in good health. The source material was blood. V is TRBV3-1 and J is TRBJ2-5; D unclear. The CDR3 DNA reads as TGTGCCAGCAGCCAAGTAGAGACCCAGTACTGC. It is translated as CASSQVETQYC.